These 22 T cell receptor beta chains originate from one sample sequenced in a study of technical replicates of blood from several donors. Assay: immunoSEQ multiplex PCR; the TCRdb copy retains only in-frame clones and omits some. The sample lists over 90,000 clones, 95% to 96% occurring once. What was sequenced was T cells isolated from PBMCs. The receptors shown here come from a human donor in good health.

The chain combines TRBV7-9 with TRBJ2-7, with D possibly being TRBD2 (6 bases). The CDR3 contains 15 residues. In germline, CDR1 is SEHNR, CDR2 FQNEAQ (reference sequence). Trimming shortened V by 5 bases and J by 3 bases, and 17 bases separated the two germline ends. The DNA for the CDR3 is TGTGCCAGCAGCCCACGACTAGGCGGGGACTACGAGCAGTACTTC. It codes for CASSPRLGGDYEQYF.

The V and J genes are TRBV6-1 and TRBJ1-2; 8 bases align to TRBD1. The trim removed 3 bases at V and 3 bases at J, leaving 6 bases unmatched. The CDR3 spans 15 residues. CDR1 is MNHNS, CDR2 SASEGT, per germline. CDR3 amino acids: CASSEDREVDYGYTF. Written as DNA, the CDR3 is TGTGCCAGCAGTGAGGACAGGGAGGTCGACTATGGCTACACCTTC.

This chain uses TRBV6-5 with TRBJ2-1; 13 bases match TRBD2. Trimming removed 2 bases from V and 9 bases from J; junction bases left unmatched: 1. The CDR3 runs 14 residues. Germline V gene sequence: CDR1 MNHEY, CDR2 SVGAGI. CDR3 sequence: CASSYGTSGIEQFF. CDR3 in DNA: TGTGCCAGCAGTTACGGGACTAGCGGGATTGAGCAGTTCTTC.

The V gene is TRBV7-9, the J gene TRBJ2-7; 10 bases are a match to TRBD1. The ends lost 4 bases at V and 2 bases at J; junction bases unmatched: 11. CDR3 length equals 17 residues. Germline CDR1 SEHNR, CDR2 FQNEAQ (reference sequence). The CDR3 nucleotides are TGTGCCAGCAGCTCTCGCCGGGACAGGGGAAGGACCTACGAGCAGTACTTC. Residues: CASSSRRDRGRTYEQYF.

The chain combines TRBV5-6 with TRBJ2-2; tentative D call: TRBD2 (5 bases). V lost 4 bases and J 5 bases, leaving 9 bases between the germline ends. The CDR3 consists of 13 residues. CDR1 is SGHDT and CDR2 is YYEEEE in the germline V gene. Here the CDR3 DNA reads TGTGCCAGCAGCGTGGACTTGACCGGGGAGCTGTTTTTT. Translated, it gives CASSVDLTGELFF.

This chain joins TRBV11-2 and TRBJ2-2; TRBD1 is a possible D gene (6 bases). Trimming took off 6 bases at V and 6 bases at J, with 14 bases between the two ends. Looked up from germline, CDR1 is SGHAT and CDR2 is FQNNGV. The CDR3 has 14 residues. The CDR3 DNA is TGTGCCAGCAGACCCTCTCAGGGGCCCGGGGAGCTGTTTTTT. As protein: CASRPSQGPGELFF.

V is TRBV11-2 and J is TRBJ2-7; a weak D match, TRBD2 (7 bases). V was trimmed by 4 bases and J by 1 base, leaving 11 bases between them. The V gene's germline CDR1 is SGHAT and CDR2 FQNNGV. This CDR3 region has 14 residues. CDR3 sequence reads: CASSWEGGSYEQYF. As DNA, the CDR3 is TGTGCCAGCAGCTGGGAGGGGGGATCCTACGAGCAGTACTTC. Full variable domain (missing parts from reference TRBV11-2 and TRBJ2-7): EAGVAQSPRYKIIEKRQSVAFWCNPISGHATLYWYQQILGQGPKLLIQFQNNGVVDDSQLPKDRFSAERLKGVDSTLKIQPAKLEDSAVYLCASSWEGGSYEQYFGPGTRLTVT.

This sequence joins TRBV7-2 and TRBJ2-1, with TRBD1 matching over 9 bases. CDR1 SGHTA and CDR2 FQGNSA come from the germline V gene. V gave up 2 bases and J gave up 7 bases; unmatched junction bases: 6. The CDR3 loop spans 15 amino acids. The CDR3 loop is CASSLRTGDGNEQFF. DNA for the CDR3: TGTGCCAGCAGCTTACGGACAGGGGATGGGAATGAGCAGTTCTTC.

This clone was counted a single time. The V and J genes are TRBV19 and TRBJ2-7; 10 positions agree with TRBD2. The CDR3 has 14 amino acids. J lost 3 bases, V lost 1 base, and 0 bases had no gene match. Germline CDR1 LNHDA, CDR2 SQIVND (reference sequence). This chain's CDR3 is CASSIASGSYEQYF. The CDR3 DNA sequence: TGTGCCAGTAGTATAGCTAGCGGGAGCTACGAGCAGTACTTC.

The chain carries TRBV11-3 and TRBJ2-6; D perhaps matches TRBD2 (6 bases). V shed 1 base and J shed 1 base, with 11 bases lying between them. The CDR3 length is 17 residues. CDR1 is SGHNT and CDR2 is YENEEA in the germline V gene. This CDR3 is CASSLGPSESGANVLTF. The CDR3 DNA follows: TGTGCCAGCAGCTTAGGGCCTAGCGAATCTGGGGCCAACGTCCTGACTTTC.

This clone was detected a few times. The rearrangement links TRBV18 to TRBJ1-1, with D tentatively TRBD1 (5 bases). The CDR3 is 13 residues long. Germline CDR1 reads KGHSH; CDR2 reads LQKENI. V lost 6 bases and J 4 bases, leaving 12 bases between the germline ends. DNA for the CDR3: TGTGCCAGCTCCCGCGGGGCGGGCACTGAAGCTTTCTTT. Encoded protein: CASSRGAGTEAFF.

The chain joins TRBV5-1 to TRBJ1-4, with D possibly TRBD1 on 6 matching bases. The CDR3 extends over 14 amino acids. Germline V lookup: CDR1 SGHRS, CDR2 YFSETQ. Trimming removed 1 base at V and 7 bases at J, with 11 bases between. CDR3 nucleotide sequence: TGCGCCAGCAGCTTGCCGGGGGGCGGTGAAAAACTGTTTTTT. Amino acids: CASSLPGGGEKLFF.

V is TRBV7-9 and J is TRBJ2-7; 7 nucleotides agree with TRBD2. Germline CDR1 and CDR2: SEHNR and FQNEAQ (reference sequence). The CDR3 runs 15 residues. With V trimmed by 7 bases and J by 2 bases, 11 bases remained unmatched. For the CDR3, the DNA is TGTGCCAGCAACCCCCCCCGGGGGAGGGCCTACGAGCAGTACTTC. It translates to CASNPPRGRAYEQYF. Looking up the rest from reference TRBV7-9 and TRBJ2-7 gives the full variable domain: DTGVSQNPRHKITKRGQNVTFRCDPISEHNRLYWYRQTLGQGPEFLTYFQNEAQLEKSRLLSDRFSAERPKGSFSTLEIQRTEQGDSAMYLCASNPPRGRAYEQYFGPGTRLTVT.

This chain links TRBV29-1 with TRBJ1-3; D possibly corresponds to TRBD1 (6 bases). Deletions cut 4 bases from V and 1 base from J, with 14 bases between. The CDR3 contains 15 residues. The germline gives CDR1 SQVTM, CDR2 ANQGSEA. CDR3 coding DNA: TGCAGCGTTGTAAAGGGACATGAATCTGGAAACACCATATATTTT. Its translation is CSVVKGHESGNTIYF.

The chain couples TRBV27 to TRBJ1-5, with D uncertain. This CDR3 is 15 amino acids long. The germline V gene has CDR1 MNHEY and CDR2 SMNVEV (reference sequence). V was clipped by 5 bases and J by 0 bases, with 11 bases between them. CDR3 nucleotides: TGTGCCAGCAGTCCCTATCGCCTTAGCAATCAGCCCCAGCATTTT. Protein product: CASSPYRLSNQPQHF.

The genes are TRBV11-3 and TRBJ2-7; D possibly corresponds to TRBD2 (6 bases). Germline V gene sequence: CDR1 SGHNT, CDR2 YENEEA. The CDR3 has 12 amino acids. Trimming removed 1 base at V and 7 bases at J, with 8 bases between. For the CDR3, the DNA is TGTGCCAGCAGCTTAGTCGCGGGAGAGCAGTACTTC. It specifies CASSLVAGEQYF.

This clone has a single count. The chain carries TRBV27 and TRBJ2-5, with D uncertain. TRBJ2-7 explains the end of the DNA better; the J call may be wrong. Germline CDR1 MNHEY, CDR2 SMNVEV (reference sequence). CDR3 length: 12 residues. The DNA for the CDR3 is TGTGCCACCTACTCGATCTCCTACGAGCAGTACTTC. As protein: CATYSISYEQYF.

This sequence joins TRBV11-3 and TRBJ2-2; a possible D gene is TRBD2 (6 bases). The CDR3 is 16 residues long. V lost 1 base and J lost 3, with 12 bases in between. Germline lookup yields CDR1 SGHNT and CDR2 YENEEA. The CDR3 coding sequence is TGTGCCAGCAGCTTAGTGGCAAGCGGGTACACCGGGGAGCTGTTTTTT. Protein sequence: CASSLVASGYTGELFF.

V usage is TRBV29-1 and J usage is TRBJ1-5, with D possibly matching TRBD1 (5 bases). The ends were cut back, 6 bases at V and 5 bases at J, with 14 bases in the middle. Germline assignment: CDR1 SQVTM and CDR2 ANQGSEA. The CDR3 covers 13 residues. This CDR3 is CSVEWGGDQPQHF. The CDR3 region has the DNA TGCAGCGTGGAATGGGGAGGGGATCAGCCCCAGCATTTT.

This sequence joins TRBV7-2 and TRBJ1-2; 9 bases align to TRBD1. The trim removed 5 bases at V and 7 bases at J, leaving 2 bases unmatched. This CDR3 contains 12 residues. From germline, CDR1 is SGHTA and CDR2 FQGNSA. The CDR3: CASSLDRGGYTF. CDR3 sequence (DNA): TGTGCCAGCAGCCTGGACAGGGGTGGCTACACCTTC.

The chain employs TRBV29-1 and TRBJ1-4, with 9 bases lining up with TRBD1. This CDR3 region has 13 residues. After removal of 6 bases from V and 4 bases from J, the junction contained 3 bases not matched to a gene. CDR1 and CDR2 (germline): SQVTM, ANQGSEA. CDR3 region: CSVQGAFNEKLFF. CDR3 DNA: TGCAGCGTACAGGGGGCGTTTAATGAAAAACTGTTTTTT.

V is TRBV9 and J is TRBJ2-7; tentative D call: TRBD2 (7 bases). In germline, CDR1 is SGDLS, CDR2 YYNGEE. Deletions cut 1 base from V and 3 bases from J, with 8 bases between. The CDR3 loop spans 13 amino acids. CDR3 residues: CASSVRGGYEQYF. The CDR3 DNA follows: TGTGCCAGCAGCGTAAGGGGGGGCTACGAGCAGTACTTC.